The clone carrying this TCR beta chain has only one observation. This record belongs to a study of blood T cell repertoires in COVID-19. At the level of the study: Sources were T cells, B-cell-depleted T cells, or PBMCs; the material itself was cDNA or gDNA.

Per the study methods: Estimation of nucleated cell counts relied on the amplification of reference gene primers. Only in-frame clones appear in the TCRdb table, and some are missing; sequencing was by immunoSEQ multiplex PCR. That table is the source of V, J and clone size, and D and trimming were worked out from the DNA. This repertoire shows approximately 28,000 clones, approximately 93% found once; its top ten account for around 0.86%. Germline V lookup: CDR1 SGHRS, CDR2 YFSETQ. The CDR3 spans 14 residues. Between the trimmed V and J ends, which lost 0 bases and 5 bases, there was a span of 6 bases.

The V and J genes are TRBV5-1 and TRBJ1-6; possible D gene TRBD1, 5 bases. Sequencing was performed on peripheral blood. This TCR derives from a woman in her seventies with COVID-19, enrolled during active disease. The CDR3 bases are TGCGCCAGCAGCTTGGGGGGCGATAATTCACCCCTCCACTTT. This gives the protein CASSLGGDNSPLHF. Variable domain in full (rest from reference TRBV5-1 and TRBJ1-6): KAGVTQTPRYLIKTRGQQVTLSCSPISGHRSVSWYQQTPGQGLQFLFEYFSETQRNKGNFPGRFSGRQFSNSRSEMNVSTLELGDSALYLCASSLGGDNSPLHFGNGTRLTVT.